The source of this T cell receptor (beta chain) is a study of beta chain features in type 1 diabetes. Findings and limits, study-wide: Fewer junction insertions and more nucleotide deletions appeared in type 1 diabetes patients.

Trimming removed 4 bases from V and 3 bases from J, with 10 bases in between. The CDR3 contains 13 residues. Germline loops: CDR1 SGHRS, CDR2 YFSETQ. Sequenced material consisted of expressed TCRB transcripts (all of the isolated RNA was reverse transcribed). Data came from immunoSEQ multiplex PCR; TCRdb stores just in-frame clones and leaves some out. Of 350,000 to 400,000 clones listed, more than 13% are singletons. A remark on this clone: Its antigen is not known.

The sequencing input was naive CD4+ T cells from blood. This chain uses TRBV5-1 with TRBJ2-5; D gene ambiguous. The sequence was collected from a woman aged 18-35 years in good health. In DNA form, the CDR3 reads TGCGCCAGCAGCCGGGTCGTAGAAGAGACCCAGTACTTC. Its protein product is CASSRVVEETQYF.